This T cell receptor (beta chain) was identified during a study of blood T cell repertoires in COVID-19. Study overall: Donors in the United States, Italy and Spain gave samples during acute or convalescent COVID-19.

Enrolled through a virtual design, the participants were between roughly 18 and 100 years of age and came from approximately 25 US areas. Participant-reported clinical history was the basis for cohort assignment. CDR1 is SGHDN and CDR2 is FVKESK in the germline V gene. The CDR3 contains 14 residues. Trimming removed 4 bases from V and 4 bases from J; junction bases left unmatched: 7. The assay was immunoSEQ multiplex PCR, and TCRdb's table has in-frame clones only and misses some. Of 500,000 or so clones listed, roughly 87% were seen once; the top ten hold around 0.64%. This sequence joins TRBV14 and TRBJ2-7, with 7 bases fitting TRBD2. Material: PBMCs or T cells enriched from blood (not recorded which). The sequence was obtained from a woman aged 18-29 years who had recovered from COVID-19. The DNA of the CDR3 is TGTGCCAGCAGCCCAGCGGGGTTCCGATACGAGCAGTACTTC. Protein: CASSPAGFRYEQYF.